These 8 T cell receptor beta chains share one sample of origin, sequenced in a study of blood T cells in healthy people across ages. The use of a sample-barcoded 5' primer and a J-beta primer mix characterized a second PCR of about 6 to 11 cycles. A single record per CDR3 protein comes from TCRdb applying MiXCR to the 5' RACE reads. The sample has around 780,000 distinct CDR3 sequences, about a quarter seen once. The sample also formed part of further work on T cells of mothers and their children.

Input material: blood. These receptors came from a boy younger than 18 in good health.

This chain connects TRBV6-5 to TRBJ2-7, with 10 bases matching TRBD2. Germline loops: CDR1 MNHEY, CDR2 SVGAGI. CDR3 length: 19 amino acids. Germline trimming cut 0 bases from V and 1 base from J; bases unmatched to any gene: 12. This CDR3 reads CASSYSKRAASGGSYEQYF. In DNA, the CDR3 is TGTGCCAGCAGTTACTCGAAGCGTGCGGCTAGCGGGGGATCCTACGAGCAGTACTTC.

As concerns this clonotype: A much larger clone lies a single base off, so this may be a read error. V gene TRBV7-9 combines with J gene TRBJ2-1; D not certain. V lost 2 bases to trimming and J lost 2 bases, with 4 bases between them. CDR3 size: 13 residues. Germline lookup yields CDR1 SEHNR and CDR2 FQNEAQ (reference sequence). In DNA, the CDR3 is TGTGCCAGCAGCTTATCCGCCTACAATGAGCAGTTCTTC. This encodes CASSLSAYNEQFF.

This chain connects TRBV7-2 to TRBJ1-1, with D unclear. CDR3 length: 13 amino acids. CDR1 is SGHTA and CDR2 is FQGNSA in the germline V gene. The V and J ends lost 5 bases and 10 bases respectively, with 17 bases between them. In DNA form, the CDR3 reads TGTGCCAGCAGCCCCTACCTCACGGATCGAGCTTTCTTT. This translates into CASSPYLTDRAFF.

Turning to this clonotype: At one boundary the junction diverges from the germline segment, which might be a read error. This rearrangement joins TRBV29-1 to TRBJ2-4, with D tentatively TRBD1 or TRBD2 (5 bases each). The CDR3 spans 14 residues. The V gene's germline CDR1 is SQVTM and CDR2 ANQGSEA. The CDR3 here is CSVEGVGAKNILYF. The CDR3 DNA is TGCAGCGTTGAGGGGGTTGGAGCCAAAAACATTCTGTACTTC. Full variable domain (missing parts from reference TRBV29-1 and TRBJ2-4): SAVISQKPSRDICQRGTSLTIQCQVDSQVTMMFWYRQQPGQSLTLIATANQGSEATYESGFVIDKFPISRPNLTFSTLTVSNMSPEDSSIYLCSVEGVGAKNILYFGAGTRLSVL.

The CDR3 protein is CASSFPHRGNTEAFF. The CDR3, as DNA: TGTGCCAGCAGTTTTCCCCACAGGGGGAACACTGAAGCTTTCTTT. The V gene is TRBV12-3 or TRBV12-4, the J gene TRBJ1-1, with TRBD1 matching 7 bases. The CDR3 is 15 residues long. V trimming: 3 bases; J trimming: 1 base; junction bases outside the gene matches: 5.

This clonotype has a handful of counts. The V and J genes are TRBV6-6 and TRBJ2-5; the match to TRBD2 covers 8 bases. This CDR3 has 16 amino acids. V lost 0 bases to trimming and J lost 6 bases; unmatched junction nucleotides: 9. From germline, CDR1 is MNHNY and CDR2 SVGAGI (reference sequence). The CDR3 region has the DNA TGTGCCAGCAGTTACTCCCTCGGTAGCGGGGAAAAGACCCAGTACTTC. Encoded protein: CASSYSLGSGEKTQYF.

This clonotype occurred a few times. The rearrangement joins TRBV6-6 to TRBJ2-5, with D possibly matching TRBD2 (6 bases). The J call may be mistaken, given a closer DNA end match to TRBJ2-7. The CDR3 spans 12 residues. Germline V gives CDR1 MNHNY, CDR2 SVGAGI (reference sequence). The DNA for the CDR3 is TGTGCCAGCAGTTCGGGAGTGGACGAGCAGTACTTC. Protein sequence: CASSSGVDEQYF.

The rearrangement joins TRBV4-1 to TRBJ2-5; D is perhaps TRBD1 or TRBD2 (6 bases each). The V and J ends lost 1 base and 2 bases respectively, with 17 bases between them. The germline V gene has CDR1 MGHRA and CDR2 YSYEKL. There are 17 residues in the CDR3. The CDR3 DNA follows: TGCGCCAGCAGCCAAGGTCCAGGGGAGGTAGTGCAAGAGACCCAGTACTTC. This codes for CASSQGPGEVVQETQYF.